This TCR beta chain originates from a study of T cell responses to AZD1222 COVID-19 vaccine. General observations from the study: There were mostly white British donors and more females than males, and clonal diversity was possibly underestimated.

This clone came up a few times. The antigen remains unidentified. V was clipped by 4 bases and J by 5 bases, with 17 bases between them. The germline gives CDR1 SNHLY, CDR2 FYNNEI. This CDR3 comprises 15 residues. The data were produced by immunoSEQ multiplex PCR, yet TCRdb's version contains in-frame clones alone and is incomplete. The sample holds more than 70,000 clones; approximately 88% are singletons and the top ten take approximately 15%. This sequence originates from an adult in good health. The sample in question was peripheral blood, obtained on day 0 of AZD1222 vaccination. J is TRBJ1-2 and V is TRBV2, with D perhaps TRBD1 (6 bases). CDR3 protein: CASSGRPGQFYGYTF. The CDR3 DNA sequence: TGTGCCAGCAGTGGTCGACCGGGACAATTTTATGGCTACACCTTC.